The sequence of this TCR beta chain was determined in a study of blood T cell repertoires in COVID-19 (dated by TCRdb to the early 2020s). About the investigation overall: Collaborator samples came from the United States, Italy and Spain and covered acute and convalescent phases of COVID-19. The repertoires were released in a freely available public database intended as a resource for research on the immune response to SARS-CoV-2. Samples were obtained from the ongoing ImmuneRACE study (first 160 participants) and from some 1,200 subjects provided by 6 global collaborators. Subjects who had been exposed to COVID-19, were actively infected with it, or had recovered from it provided the deeply sampled blood TCRbeta repertoires that made up the dataset. HLA class I and class II types, where available, came from metadata supplied by the sample provider rather than from assay-based typing. Sample metadata almost always included a de-identified subject ID, COVID-19 status, age in years and sex. The prospective study material was composed of cDNA or gDNA derived from T cells, B-cell-depleted T cells, or PBMCs. The research as a whole found: How much clinical and demographic metadata was included differed by source and by participant, and the metadata was provided uncurated.

A word on this clone: The target of this receptor is not known. The input lacks base qualities; no much larger clone sits a single base away.

One collaborating source in Seattle enrolled patients while the patients were actively infected and followed the patients over time throughout the course of disease. Each collaborating institution followed its own protocols to collect whole blood in K2EDTA tubes. For TCRbeta analysis, collaborators shipped samples in one of three forms: frozen whole blood, isolated PBMCs, or DNA extracted from either of those sample types. The immunoSEQ Assay, a bias-controlled multiplex PCR, was used to amplify TCRbeta CDR3 regions from genomic DNA. The study's processing was this. Within the assay, amplification of reference gene primers was used to estimate how many nucleated cells each sample contained. To quantify the absolute abundance of each unique TCRbeta CDR3 rearrangement, sequence reads were collapsed and filtered. For each sample, productive Simpson clonality was calculated by taking the square root of Simpson's diversity index across productive rearrangements. Drawn from immuneACCESS, this table holds only the in-frame rearrangements with V and J called that TCRdb kept. Clones are partly lost; checked studies trace under half to an unresolved V gene and leave the rest unexplained. The V and J calls and clone size were taken over from that table, and D and trimming were inferred from the DNA. The sample table records fewer than 200,000 clones; 75% to 90% of these occur just once. Together, the top ten hold about 7.1% of the sample.

CDR1 and CDR2 (SGHDN, FVKESK) derive from the germline V gene. From cysteine to phenylalanine, the CDR3 is 14 amino acids long. Kept here is only the CDR3 DNA, which spans 42 bases and is read in frame from base 1. V loses 4 bases at its end and J loses 8 bases; junction bases beyond the gene matches: 10. In this chain, TRBV14 is recombined with TRBJ1-1; TRBD1 lines up with 7 middle nucleotides. The TCR originated in a woman between 65 and 79 years old with COVID-19, enrolled during active disease. Sequenced sample: peripheral blood. The CDR3 region reads CASSPYLGQVEAFF. The nucleotide sequence reads TGTGCCAGCAGCCCTTATCTCGGACAGGTGGAAGCTTTCTTT.